A selection of T cell receptor beta chains follows, all from one sample in a study of blood T cell repertoires in COVID-19. Clones were read by immunoSEQ multiplex PCR, and TCRdb kept only the in-frame ones, dropping some. The sample includes 100,000 or so clones, roughly 96% of them seen just once. Sequences were obtained from peripheral blood. The receptors were sampled from a human donor with active COVID-19. The donor label of this sample is uncertain. CDR3s include the opening cysteine and the closing phenylalanine or tryptophan. D genes are given only for firm matches. Clone size appears in some rows only: once, few, many, or a class for an expanded clone.

16,.,TRBV9,.,TRBJ1-1,TGTGCCAGCAGCGTACGGGGTACGGGTTTGGACACTGAAGCTTTCTTT,CASSVRGTGLDTEAFF
13,.,TRBV19,.,TRBJ1-5,TGTGCCAGTAGTAGGTCGGGAAATCAGCCCCAGCATTTT,CASSRSGNQPQHF
15,.,TRBV19,.,TRBJ1-5,TGTGCCTCCAAGCCGGACAGAAATAGCAATCAGCCCCAGCATTTT,CASKPDRNSNQPQHF
15,.,TRBV6-5,.,TRBJ1-5,TGTGCCAGCGAATGGAGGCAGTCGAACAATCAGCCCCAGCATTTT,CASEWRQSNNQPQHF
15,.,TRBV9,TRBD1,TRBJ2-7,TGTGCCAGCAGCGTATTGGGACAGGGTATGGGCGAGCAGTACTTC,CASSVLGQGMGEQYF
15,.,TRBV15,.,TRBJ2-1,TGTGCCACCAGCAGTCCCCTTCAGGTTAACAATGAGCAGTTCTTC,CATSSPLQVNNEQFF
14,.,TRBV20-1,.,TRBJ2-7,TGCAGTGCTAGTAAACAGCTAGCGTCCTACGAGCAGTACTTC,CSASKQLASYEQYF
17,.,TRBV4-3,TRBD1,TRBJ1-2,TGCGCCAGCAGCCAGGGACAGGGGGCCCCAGATAACTATGGCTACACCTTC,CASSQGQGAPDNYGYTF
12,.,TRBV7-9,.,TRBJ2-5,TGTGCCAGCAGCCTTAATATCGAGACCCAGTACTTC,CASSLNIETQYF
16,.,TRBV4-1,.,TRBJ1-1,TGCGCCAGCAGCCAAGATCCCGGGAGACCTAACACTGAAGCTTTCTTT,CASSQDPGRPNTEAFF
17,.,TRBV13,.,TRBJ2-3,TGTGCCAGCAGCACAAAAAGAAACAGGGACCTCACAGATACGCAGTATTTT,CASSTKRNRDLTDTQYF
14,.,TRBV3-1/TRBV3-2,TRBD2,TRBJ2-7,TGTGCCAGCAGCCAAGCGGGAGGCTCTAGCGAGCAGTACTTC,CASSQAGGSSEQYF
14,.,TRBV3-1/TRBV3-2,TRBD2,TRBJ2-1,TGTGCCAGCAGCCAAGCCGGGACTAGTAATGAGCAGTTCTTC,CASSQAGTSNEQFF
15,.,TRBV6-1,.,TRBJ2-3,TGTGCCAGCAGTCGGGACTCTCCAAACACAGATACGCAGTATTTT,CASSRDSPNTDTQYF
18,.,TRBV5-1,TRBD2,TRBJ2-3,TGCGCCAGCAGCTCGGGACTAGCGGGGGGCCTTAGCACAGATACGCAGTATTTT,CASSSGLAGGLSTDTQYF
18,once,TRBV6-2/TRBV6-3,TRBD1,TRBJ2-2,TGTGCCAGCAGTTACTCTCATCCGGGACAGGGGGTATACAGGGAGCTGTTTTTT,CASSYSHPGQGVYRELFF
13,.,TRBV4-3,.,TRBJ2-5,TGCGCCAGCAGCCAAGATAGCATCTCAATTAAGTACTTC,CASSQDSISIKYF
15,.,TRBV28,TRBD2,TRBJ2-1,TGTGCCAGCAGTTTGGGGGGGGTTTCGATGGATGAGCAGTTCTTC,CASSLGGVSMDEQFF
15,.,TRBV10-1,TRBD1,TRBJ2-1,TGCGCCAGCAGTGCCCCGGGACAGCCGTACAATGAGCAGTTCTTC,CASSAPGQPYNEQFF
16,.,TRBV5-1,.,TRBJ2-3,TGCGCCAGCAGCTTGGCGAAAGGGGGAAGCACAGATACGCAGTATTTT,CASSLAKGGSTDTQYF
14,.,TRBV6-5,.,TRBJ2-3,TGTGCCAGCAGTTACTCAAGACGGGGAGATACGCAGTATTTT,CASSYSRRGDTQYF
16,.,TRBV18,TRBD2,TRBJ2-5,TGTGCCAGCTCACAGACCGGGACTAGCAGATTTGAGACCCAGTACTTC,CASSQTGTSRFETQYF